The T cell receptor (beta chain) described here comes from a study of T cell responses to AZD1222 COVID-19 vaccine (dated by TCRdb to the early 2020s). With regard to the full study: Because spike-specific TCR depth and breadth did not differ between the two schedules, AZD1222 recipients who got a second dose at roughly 4 weeks were pooled with those who got a second dose at roughly 12 weeks. A total of about 230 trial participants underwent TCR sequencing, of whom 200 to 220 received two doses of AZD1222 and about 25 received two doses of the MenACWY control vaccine. Trial participants were enrolled by age into 18-55, 56-69 and 70-plus year subgroups, with about 150, 28 and 57 TCR-sequenced participants respectively.

From its cysteine to its phenylalanine, the CDR3 spans 13 amino acids. Only the CDR3 part of the read is kept: 39 bases, read in frame from the first base. V and J lose 5 bases and 7 bases, and a span of 14 bases separates them. CDR1 and CDR2, per the germline V gene, are SGHAT and FQNNGV. Results the study describes overall, beyond this receptor: Epitopes outside the regions mutated in the B.1.351 and B.1.1.7 variants were reportedly recognized by nearly half of the unique spike-specific TCRs. The 56-69-year group was small, and its depth increase did not reach significance, likely because of low power. After two AZD1222 doses, both the breadth and the depth of spike-specific TCRs were significantly higher than at day 0 and than in MenACWY recipients. Only six AZD1222 recipients were SARS-CoV-2 seropositive at baseline, limiting conclusions about previously exposed vaccinees. CD4 TCRs associated with the vaccine covered the entire spike protein, and the dominant responses were in regions 160-218 and 743-854. Participants were mostly white British, with more females than males. The authors suggested clonal diversity may have been underestimated. Because no day 14 peak-response samples were available, the repertoires could be characterized only after the peak T cell response.

The CDR3 regions of human TCRbeta chains were analyzed by immunosequencing. Per the source publication's procedure: TCRs in the repertoires were matched against a reference library of SARS-CoV-2-specific TCRs that had been generated with the MIRA antigen-specificity platform. Breadth was defined as the fraction of unique TCRs that were SARS-CoV-2-associated, and depth was defined as the fraction of total T cells that were SARS-CoV-2-associated. Each spike-specific TCR was assigned to its reactive spike region and to a CD4 or CD8 class using the MIRA data. Log10-transformed breadth and depth values were compared by one-way ANOVA with Sidak's multiple comparisons tests. TCRdb re-hosts the immuneACCESS table, in-frame sequences only. Its copies lack some clones; in the studies checked, an unresolved V gene accounts for under half of them, and the cause for the rest is not known. That table supplies the V and J calls and clone size; D and trimming were determined from the DNA. The sample table contains about 94,000 clones; only one count was recorded for about 88% of them. The ten largest account for about an eighth of the sample.

A remark on this clone: The clone's antigen remains unknown. It has no much larger one-base neighbor in the sample; base qualities were not kept.

The intended sense of this specimen's time point label: baseline before first vaccination. Vaccinee samples were obtained from the UK trials COV001 and COV002, which included a single-blind randomized controlled phase 2/3 trial of AZD1222 (ChAdOx1 nCoV-19) in healthy adults. Trial participant PBMC samples were collected at day 0 and day 28 after the second dose for TCRbeta chain sequencing. The sample consisted of peripheral blood, taken on day 0 of AZD1222 vaccination. The source of this sequence is an adult in good health. The rearrangement joined TRBV11-2 to TRBJ1-1; matching of 6 bases hints at TRBD1 as the D gene. The CDR3 protein: CASSLHREGEAFF. The bases read TGTGCCAGCAGCCTCCACAGGGAAGGTGAAGCTTTCTTT.